The clone carrying this T cell receptor beta chain was seen at least ten times. The antigen is unknown. This record belongs to a study of T cells in Graves' hyperthyroidism and ophthalmopathy. RNA transcripts gave rise to amplified TCR beta CDR3 regions. HTBI primers drove first-round RT-PCR of the TCR CDR3. A single record per CDR3 protein comes from TCRdb applying MiXCR to the multiplex PCR reads. The table shows about 290,000 distinct CDR3 sequences, with roughly 15% occurring only once. Study-wide results and limits: A model of 13 V-J pairs discriminated ophthalmopathy from stable hyperthyroidism. Peripheral blood also featured most of the thyroid clonotypes expanded above 0.001.

Uncontrolled infection, other autoimmune disease, pregnancy or lactation led to exclusion. 9.5 to 10 ml fresh peripheral blood yielded the PBMCs. The sequence was collected from a woman in her 50s with Graves' hyperthyroidism that later progressed to Graves' ophthalmopathy. Sequencing was done on a sample of blood.

The DNA of the CDR3 is TGTGCCAGTAGTCCACGTTCCCTCCCCGAGCAGTACTTC. Protein: CASSPRSLPEQYF. This rearrangement joins TRBV19 to TRBJ2-7; the D is unclear. The CDR3 has 13 residues. The germline V gene encodes CDR1 LNHDA and CDR2 SQIVND (reference sequence). The germline V and J ends were trimmed by 5 bases and 6 bases, with 14 bases remaining between them.